Listed below are T cell receptor beta chains from one sample, sequenced in a study of shared clonotypes between healthy human individuals. Sequencing used immunoSEQ multiplex PCR; TCRdb keeps in-frame clones, though not all of them. Here the sample spans about 490,000 clones, about 85% being singletons. The specimen was PBMCs. These TCRs come from a woman aged 40 to 50 in good health. Some clones in this sample may be carry-over from other donors' samples. Each CDR3 is given with its conserved first and last residue. The D gene is left open where the match is weak. The size of a clone is reported for some rows only, either as once, few or many, or as a class for expanded clones.

J gene: TRBJ2-1
V gene: TRBV7-8
clone size: NA
D gene: NA
CDR3 protein: CASSLDQPPYNEQFF
CDR3 DNA: TGTGCCAGCAGCTTAGACCAACCCCCCTACAATGAGCAGTTCTTC

J gene: TRBJ1-5
V gene: TRBV4-1
clone size: NA
D gene: NA
CDR3 protein: CASSQGNQPQHF
CDR3 DNA: TGCGCCAGCAGCCAAGGGAATCAGCCCCAGCATTTT

J gene: TRBJ2-2
V gene: TRBV5-1
clone size: NA
D gene: TRBD1
CDR3 protein: CASSLRQGNTGELFF
CDR3 DNA: TGCGCCAGCAGCTTGAGACAGGGGAACACCGGGGAGCTGTTTTTT

J gene: TRBJ1-2
V gene: TRBV6-5
clone size: NA
D gene: TRBD1
CDR3 protein: CASSYSKGAPNYGYTF
CDR3 DNA: TGTGCCAGCAGTTACTCTAAGGGGGCTCCTAACTATGGCTACACCTTC

J gene: TRBJ2-1
V gene: TRBV25-1
clone size: NA
D gene: NA
CDR3 protein: CASSVVAEEGNEQFF
CDR3 DNA: TGTGCCAGCAGTGTAGTAGCGGAGGAAGGCAATGAGCAGTTCTTC

J gene: TRBJ2-3
V gene: TRBV5-8
clone size: NA
D gene: TRBD2
CDR3 protein: CASRILGRGSTDTQYF
CDR3 DNA: TGTGCCAGCAGGATCCTTGGGAGGGGCTCAACAGATACGCAGTATTTT

J gene: TRBJ2-1
V gene: TRBV5-1
clone size: NA
D gene: TRBD2
CDR3 protein: CASSLVGGTSGIGEQFF
CDR3 DNA: TGCGCCAGCAGCTTGGTGGGCGGGACTAGCGGGATAGGTGAGCAGTTCTTC

J gene: TRBJ2-7
V gene: TRBV5-1
clone size: NA
D gene: NA
CDR3 protein: CASSPRGARSYEQYF
CDR3 DNA: TGCGCCAGCAGCCCTAGGGGGGCCCGTTCCTACGAGCAGTACTTC

J gene: TRBJ2-7
V gene: TRBV6-5
clone size: NA
D gene: TRBD1
CDR3 protein: CASSPRRDRTGEQYF
CDR3 DNA: TGTGCCAGCAGTCCACGCCGGGACAGGACGGGGGAGCAGTACTTC

J gene: TRBJ2-5
V gene: TRBV7-9
clone size: NA
D gene: TRBD1
CDR3 protein: CASSRQGETQYF
CDR3 DNA: TGTGCCAGCAGTCGACAGGGGGAGACCCAGTACTTC

J gene: TRBJ2-7
V gene: TRBV6-1
clone size: NA
D gene: TRBD2
CDR3 protein: CASRVAGATYEQYF
CDR3 DNA: TGTGCCAGCAGGGTAGCGGGGGCCACCTACGAGCAGTACTTC

J gene: TRBJ2-1
V gene: TRBV28
clone size: once
D gene: NA
CDR3 protein: CASSASRLRVYNEQFF
CDR3 DNA: TGTGCCAGCAGTGCCTCCCGTCTAAGGGTGTACAATGAGCAGTTCTTC

J gene: TRBJ2-1
V gene: TRBV18
clone size: NA
D gene: TRBD1
CDR3 protein: CASSPGQGGREQFF
CDR3 DNA: TGTGCCAGCTCACCAGGACAGGGGGGTCGAGAGCAGTTCTTC

J gene: TRBJ2-7
V gene: TRBV4-1
clone size: many
D gene: TRBD2
CDR3 protein: CASSHLTSGSNEQYF
CDR3 DNA: TGCGCCAGCAGCCACCTGACTAGCGGGAGTAACGAGCAGTACTTC

J gene: TRBJ1-1
V gene: TRBV6-5
clone size: NA
D gene: NA
CDR3 protein: CASSYSRVLDTEAFF
CDR3 DNA: TGTGCCAGCAGTTACTCTCGGGTATTGGACACTGAAGCTTTCTTT

J gene: TRBJ2-3
V gene: TRBV28
clone size: NA
D gene: TRBD1
CDR3 protein: CASSPQGQVLTDTQYF
CDR3 DNA: TGTGCCAGCAGTCCACAGGGACAGGTACTCACAGATACGCAGTATTTT

J gene: TRBJ2-7
V gene: TRBV6-6
clone size: NA
D gene: TRBD2
CDR3 protein: CASSQVAGDEQYF
CDR3 DNA: TGTGCCAGCAGTCAGGTAGCGGGAGACGAGCAGTACTTC

J gene: TRBJ1-2
V gene: TRBV15
clone size: NA
D gene: NA
CDR3 protein: CATSRSSGFSYGYTF
CDR3 DNA: TGTGCCACCAGCAGGTCCTCAGGGTTTAGCTATGGCTACACCTTC

J gene: TRBJ2-7
V gene: TRBV18
clone size: few
D gene: NA
CDR3 protein: CASSLGADPSYEQYF
CDR3 DNA: TGTGCCAGCTCACTAGGGGCGGACCCCTCTTACGAGCAGTACTTC

J gene: TRBJ2-7
V gene: TRBV7-2
clone size: NA
D gene: NA
CDR3 protein: CASSPDVANYEQYF
CDR3 DNA: TGTGCCAGCAGCCCCGACGTGGCTAACTACGAGCAGTACTTC

J gene: TRBJ2-1
V gene: TRBV6-1
clone size: NA
D gene: TRBD2
CDR3 protein: CASFSGTSSYNEQFF
CDR3 DNA: TGTGCCAGTTTTAGCGGGACTAGCTCCTACAATGAGCAGTTCTTC

J gene: TRBJ2-5
V gene: TRBV9
clone size: NA
D gene: TRBD2
CDR3 protein: CASSATSGRVQETQYF
CDR3 DNA: TGTGCCAGCAGCGCCACTAGCGGGAGGGTCCAAGAGACCCAGTACTTC

J gene: TRBJ2-7
V gene: TRBV6-6
clone size: NA
D gene: NA
CDR3 protein: CASSYSNDFDEQYF
CDR3 DNA: TGTGCCAGCAGTTACAGCAACGACTTTGACGAGCAGTACTTC

J gene: TRBJ1-1
V gene: TRBV28
clone size: NA
D gene: NA
CDR3 protein: CASSPTDRSNTEAFF
CDR3 DNA: TGTGCCAGCAGCCCGACGGACAGAAGTAACACTGAAGCTTTCTTT

J gene: TRBJ1-5
V gene: TRBV18
clone size: NA
D gene: NA
CDR3 protein: CASSPNWTGDSNQPQHF
CDR3 DNA: TGTGCCAGCTCACCTAACTGGACGGGCGATAGCAATCAGCCCCAGCATTTT

J gene: TRBJ2-1
V gene: TRBV7-2
clone size: NA
D gene: TRBD2
CDR3 protein: CASSLVAGADNEQFF
CDR3 DNA: TGTGCCAGCAGCTTAGTTGCGGGAGCCGACAATGAGCAGTTCTTC

J gene: TRBJ2-7
V gene: TRBV7-2
clone size: NA
D gene: NA
CDR3 protein: CASSPLDRDYEQYF
CDR3 DNA: TGTGCCAGCAGCCCACTGGACAGAGACTACGAGCAGTACTTC

J gene: TRBJ2-1
V gene: TRBV5-4
clone size: few
D gene: TRBD1
CDR3 protein: CASSFGTGGLNEQFF
CDR3 DNA: TGTGCCAGCAGCTTCGGGACAGGGGGCCTCAATGAGCAGTTCTTC

J gene: TRBJ2-7
V gene: TRBV2
clone size: NA
D gene: TRBD2
CDR3 protein: CASSNNEGLAVLDEQYF
CDR3 DNA: TGTGCCAGCAGTAACAACGAAGGACTAGCCGTTCTCGACGAGCAGTACTTC

J gene: TRBJ1-1
V gene: TRBV19
clone size: NA
D gene: NA
CDR3 protein: CASKAEAFF
CDR3 DNA: TGTGCCAGTAAAGCTGAAGCTTTCTTT

J gene: TRBJ2-7
V gene: TRBV11-2
clone size: NA
D gene: TRBD1
CDR3 protein: CASSRDRGLGHEQYF
CDR3 DNA: TGTGCCAGCAGCCGGGACAGGGGGCTTGGACACGAGCAGTACTTC

J gene: TRBJ2-7
V gene: TRBV7-9
clone size: NA
D gene: TRBD1
CDR3 protein: CASSERQGPYEQYF
CDR3 DNA: TGTGCCAGCAGCGAAAGACAGGGACCCTACGAGCAGTACTTC

J gene: TRBJ2-3
V gene: TRBV18
clone size: NA
D gene: TRBD1
CDR3 protein: CASSSDRLDTQYF
CDR3 DNA: TGTGCCAGCTCGTCGGACAGGTTAGATACGCAGTATTTT

J gene: TRBJ2-7
V gene: TRBV30
clone size: NA
D gene: TRBD2
CDR3 protein: CAGKRGPYSYEQYF
CDR3 DNA: TGTGCCGGAAAGCGGGGGCCCTACTCCTACGAGCAGTACTTC

J gene: TRBJ1-3
V gene: TRBV29-1
clone size: NA
D gene: NA
CDR3 protein: CSVGGGIRNTIYF
CDR3 DNA: TGCAGCGTTGGGGGGGGGATCCGAAACACCATATATTTT

J gene: TRBJ2-1
V gene: TRBV7-3
clone size: NA
D gene: NA
CDR3 protein: CASSLRPGSSNEQFF
CDR3 DNA: TGTGCCAGCAGCTTAAGGCCCGGGAGTAGCAATGAGCAGTTCTTC

J gene: TRBJ2-3
V gene: TRBV7-3
clone size: NA
D gene: NA
CDR3 protein: CASSLTLATDTQYF
CDR3 DNA: TGTGCCAGCAGCCTAACACTAGCCACAGATACGCAGTATTTT

J gene: TRBJ2-1
V gene: TRBV19
clone size: NA
D gene: NA
CDR3 protein: CASSIDHGPHNEQFF
CDR3 DNA: TGTGCCAGTAGTATAGATCACGGGCCCCACAATGAGCAGTTCTTC

J gene: TRBJ2-1
V gene: TRBV4-2
clone size: NA
D gene: TRBD2
CDR3 protein: CASSQDWGVAGGNEQFF
CDR3 DNA: TGTGCCAGCAGCCAAGATTGGGGGGTAGCGGGTGGGAATGAGCAGTTCTTC

J gene: TRBJ1-3
V gene: TRBV19
clone size: NA
D gene: NA
CDR3 protein: CASSTPKSLELDSGNTIYF
CDR3 DNA: TGTGCCAGTAGTACCCCTAAATCCCTGGAGCTCGACTCTGGAAACACCATATATTTT

J gene: TRBJ1-1
V gene: TRBV7-3
clone size: NA
D gene: NA
CDR3 protein: CASSTPPGRRNTEAFF
CDR3 DNA: TGTGCCAGCAGCACCCCACCGGGACGGAGGAACACTGAAGCTTTCTTT

J gene: TRBJ1-1
V gene: TRBV19
clone size: NA
D gene: NA
CDR3 protein: CASSTYPGVGTEAFF
CDR3 DNA: TGTGCCAGTAGTACCTATCCAGGGGTTGGCACTGAAGCTTTCTTT

J gene: TRBJ2-2
V gene: TRBV7-9
clone size: NA
D gene: NA
CDR3 protein: CASSFSSGELFF
CDR3 DNA: TGTGCCAGCAGCTTTTCTTCCGGGGAGCTGTTTTTT

J gene: TRBJ2-2
V gene: TRBV5-3
clone size: NA
D gene: TRBD2
CDR3 protein: CARSEIRTSGSNGELFF
CDR3 DNA: TGTGCCAGAAGCGAAATCCGGACTAGCGGGAGTAACGGGGAGCTGTTTTTT

J gene: TRBJ2-1
V gene: TRBV27
clone size: NA
D gene: NA
CDR3 protein: CASTRGSTGEQFF
CDR3 DNA: TGTGCCAGCACGAGGGGGTCCACCGGTGAGCAGTTCTTC

J gene: TRBJ2-5
V gene: TRBV30
clone size: NA
D gene: TRBD2
CDR3 protein: CAWTKLAGIQETQYF
CDR3 DNA: TGTGCCTGGACTAAACTAGCGGGGATCCAAGAGACCCAGTACTTC

J gene: TRBJ2-3
V gene: TRBV27
clone size: NA
D gene: NA
CDR3 protein: CASRPDSWPGTSQYF
CDR3 DNA: TGTGCCAGCAGACCCGACAGTTGGCCCGGGACCTCGCAGTATTTT

J gene: TRBJ2-7
V gene: TRBV9
clone size: NA
D gene: NA
CDR3 protein: CASSVRWDNEQYF
CDR3 DNA: TGTGCCAGCAGCGTAAGGTGGGACAACGAGCAGTACTTC

J gene: TRBJ1-3
V gene: TRBV28
clone size: NA
D gene: NA
CDR3 protein: CAARTIGSAGNTIYF
CDR3 DNA: TGTGCCGCGCGGACGATCGGGAGTGCTGGAAACACCATATATTTT

J gene: TRBJ2-7
V gene: TRBV7-8
clone size: NA
D gene: TRBD2
CDR3 protein: CASSLFDGRDEQYF
CDR3 DNA: TGTGCCAGCAGCTTATTCGATGGGAGGGACGAGCAGTACTTC

J gene: TRBJ1-4
V gene: TRBV6-5
clone size: NA
D gene: NA
CDR3 protein: CASSYSRWNEKLFF
CDR3 DNA: TGTGCCAGCAGTTACTCAAGGTGGAATGAAAAACTGTTTTTT

J gene: TRBJ2-1
V gene: TRBV18
clone size: NA
D gene: NA
CDR3 protein: CASSPSVGSYNEQFF
CDR3 DNA: TGTGCCAGCTCACCAAGCGTCGGCTCCTACAATGAGCAGTTCTTC

J gene: TRBJ2-3
V gene: TRBV5-1
clone size: NA
D gene: NA
CDR3 protein: CASTLSGSTDTQYF
CDR3 DNA: TGCGCCAGCACCCTTAGCGGTAGCACAGATACGCAGTATTTT

J gene: TRBJ2-1
V gene: TRBV19
clone size: NA
D gene: TRBD1
CDR3 protein: CASDRGYEQFF
CDR3 DNA: TGTGCCAGCGACAGGGGGTATGAGCAGTTCTTC

J gene: TRBJ2-3
V gene: TRBV18
clone size: NA
D gene: NA
CDR3 protein: CASSPPISGADTQYF
CDR3 DNA: TGTGCCAGCTCACCACCGATCTCGGGAGCAGATACGCAGTATTTT

J gene: TRBJ2-2
V gene: TRBV23-1
clone size: NA
D gene: TRBD1
CDR3 protein: CASSQQGDITGELFF
CDR3 DNA: TGCGCCAGCAGTCAACAGGGGGACATCACCGGGGAGCTGTTTTTT

J gene: TRBJ1-1
V gene: TRBV19
clone size: NA
D gene: TRBD1
CDR3 protein: CASSTGQGWDTEAFF
CDR3 DNA: TGTGCCAGTAGTACGGGACAGGGGTGGGACACTGAAGCTTTCTTT